The 6 T cell receptor beta chains reported below all come from one sample, sequenced in a study of regulatory T cells in long-lasting Graves disease. Libraries of TCR beta came from iRepertoire HTBI primers plus Arm-PCR of CDR3 regions. Via MiXCR, TCRdb re-called the multiplex PCR reads, giving one row per CDR3 protein. Among about 350,000 distinct CDR3 sequences listed, 15% to 20% were seen once. Sample time point: newly diagnosed GD, antithyroid drugs for less than 3 months. Extracted RNA from PBMCs served as the source of the TCR library. The same data also contributed to another study, on T cells in Graves' hyperthyroidism and ophthalmopathy.

Sequences were derived from peripheral blood mononuclear cells (PBMCs), sampled at new diagnosis, from a patient treated with antithyroid drugs. The receptors shown here come from a man aged 35 to 55 with Graves disease.

As concerns this clonotype: This likely stems from a read error, as it lies one base from a far larger clone. V and J are TRBV11-2 and TRBJ2-5; 8 nucleotides match TRBD1. The CDR3 is made up of 15 amino acids. Trimming at V came to 6 bases and at J to 9 bases, leaving 15 bases not matched to a gene. The V gene's germline CDR1 is SGHAT and CDR2 FQNNGV. The CDR3 nucleotides are TGTGCCAGCAGTGAACTGACAGGGGCTGCGGAGGCCCAGTACTTC. Translated, it gives CASSELTGAAEAQYF.

This clonotype was recorded many times. The V call is TRBV7-9, the J call TRBJ2-3, with TRBD1 matching 11 bases. J lost 6 bases, V lost 2 bases, and 7 bases had no gene match. This CDR3 is 16 amino acids long. The germline V gene has CDR1 SEHNR and CDR2 FQNEAQ (reference sequence). The CDR3, as DNA: TGTGCCAGCAGCTTACGGACAGGGGGCACACACGATACGCAGTATTTT. Translating it yields CASSLRTGGTHDTQYF. The whole variable domain, filled in from reference TRBV7-9 and TRBJ2-3, reads DTGVSQNPRHKITKRGQNVTFRCDPISEHNRLYWYRQTLGQGPEFLTYFQNEAQLEKSRLLSDRFSAERPKGSFSTLEIQRTEQGDSAMYLCASSLRTGGTHDTQYFGPGTRLTVL.

This clonotype was detected many times. The V gene is TRBV3-1, the J gene TRBJ2-5; a weak D match, TRBD2 (6 bases). Germline CDR1 is LGHDT and CDR2 is YNNKEL (reference sequence). With 4 bases removed from V and 7 bases from J, the gap between germline ends came to 19 bases. CDR3 size: 15 residues. The chain's CDR3 is CASSPTAGGGGTQYF. As DNA, the CDR3 is TGTGCCAGCAGCCCCACAGCCGGGGGAGGAGGGACCCAGTACTTC.

The sample holds a few counts of this clonotype. This may be a read error, as it is one base from a much larger clone. J is TRBJ1-1 and V is TRBV28, with no clear D. V lost 6 bases and J 7 bases, leaving 18 bases between the germline ends. The CDR3 has 14 amino acids. Germline CDR1 MDHEN, CDR2 SYDVKM. The CDR3 is CASRVGIQSGEAFF. The CDR3, as DNA: TGTGCCAGCAGAGTCGGAATTCAGTCAGGTGAAGCTTTCTTT.

This clonotype was counted ten times or more. This rearrangement joins TRBV2 to TRBJ2-3; D not certain. CDR3 length: 17 amino acids. The germline CDR1 and CDR2 sequences are SNHLY and FYNNEI. Trimming removed 1 base at V and 4 bases at J, with 18 bases between. CDR3 residues: CASSEVQAAWSADTQYF. CDR3 sequence (DNA): TGTGCCAGCAGTGAAGTCCAGGCAGCGTGGTCGGCAGATACGCAGTATTTT.

The gene calls are TRBV14 and TRBJ2-3; perhaps TRBD1 as D (7 bases). The CDR3 has 15 residues. The germline CDR1 and CDR2 sequences are SGHDN and FVKESK. V was clipped by 4 bases and J by 3 bases, with 14 bases between them. CDR3 in DNA: TGTGCCAGCAGCCCCCAGGGGGGTTGGACAGATACGCAGTATTTT. Its protein is CASSPQGGWTDTQYF.